A single T cell receptor beta chain is shown here with its context. TCRdb re-called the RT-PCR reads with MiXCR, one entry per CDR3 protein. The data contain about 700,000 distinct CDR3 sequences, approximately 15% of them singletons. V lost 0 bases to trimming and J lost 10 bases, with 12 bases between them. CDR1 and CDR2 (germline): LGHDT, YNNKEL (reference sequence). This CDR3 comprises 13 residues. The chain is built from TRBV3-1 and TRBJ1-1; possibly TRBD1 for D (5 bases). This clonotype was sampled from a female donor in good health, serving as a healthy control. Sequenced material: memory CD4+ T cells from blood. The CDR3 protein is CASSQEGLGVAFF. The CDR3 nucleotides read TGTGCCAGCAGCCAAGAGGGGCTGGGAGTAGCTTTCTTT.